These T cell receptor beta chains were read from a single sample in a study of siplizumab effects on memory and regulatory T cells. Data came from immunoSEQ multiplex PCR; TCRdb stores just in-frame clones and leaves some out. The sample has 70,000 to 100,000 clones, roughly 93% seen once. Sequencing was performed on CD8+ T cells sorted from blood. All receptors come from a human donor in good health. CDR3s include the opening cysteine and the closing phenylalanine or tryptophan. The D gene is left open where the match is weak. Not all rows give a size; the values are once, few, many and, for expanded clones, a class.

cdr3_length,v_call,j_call,clone_size,d_call,cdr3_aa,cdr3_nt
17,TRBV4-2,TRBJ2-3,NA,NA,CASSQDGPLSSTDTQYF,TGTGCCAGCAGCCAAGATGGACCCCTTTCTAGCACAGATACGCAGTATTTT
15,TRBV27,TRBJ1-4,NA,TRBD1,CASSLGQDPNEKLFF,TGTGCCAGCAGTTTGGGACAGGACCCTAATGAAAAACTGTTTTTT
17,TRBV7-9,TRBJ1-2,NA,NA,CASTPVLGTPLGYGYTF,TGTGCCAGCACCCCCGTTTTGGGCACCCCACTAGGCTATGGCTACACCTTC
20,TRBV27,TRBJ2-2,NA,TRBD2,CASSSRTSGRLVGSVGELFF,TGTGCCAGCAGCTCTCGGACTAGCGGGAGGTTAGTGGGAAGCGTCGGGGAGCTGTTTTTT
14,TRBV19,TRBJ2-3,NA,TRBD2,CASETGGDADTQYF,TGTGCCAGTGAAACGGGAGGGGATGCAGATACGCAGTATTTT
16,TRBV27,TRBJ2-1,NA,TRBD2,CASSSSGGADYNEQFF,TGTGCCAGCAGCTCTAGCGGGGGGGCAGATTACAATGAGCAGTTCTTC
14,TRBV6-4,TRBJ1-1,NA,NA,CASSRESTNTEAFF,TGTGCCAGCAGTCGCGAGAGTACGAACACTGAAGCTTTCTTT
14,TRBV30,TRBJ1-1,NA,NA,CAWSVTQGGTEAFF,TGTGCCTGGAGTGTAACCCAGGGCGGCACTGAAGCTTTCTTT
14,TRBV30,TRBJ2-7,NA,NA,CAWSVLDTSYEQYF,TGTGCCTGGAGTGTATTGGACACCTCCTACGAGCAGTACTTC
19,TRBV7-9,TRBJ2-2,NA,TRBD2,CASSPQIVASGSYTGELFF,TGTGCCAGCAGCCCCCAAATCGTGGCTAGCGGGAGTTACACCGGGGAGCTGTTTTTT
14,TRBV11-2,TRBJ1-1,NA,TRBD1,CASSQQGVVVEAFF,TGTGCCAGCAGCCAACAGGGGGTAGTAGTGGAAGCTTTCTTT
14,TRBV19,TRBJ1-1,NA,NA,CASSMGGMNTEAFF,TGTGCCAGTAGTATGGGCGGAATGAACACTGAAGCTTTCTTT
13,TRBV9,TRBJ1-1,NA,NA,CASSVVQGTEAFF,TGTGCCAGCAGCGTAGTTCAGGGAACTGAAGCTTTCTTT
15,TRBV6-5,TRBJ2-7,NA,TRBD1,CASNPGQVFSYEQYF,TGTGCCAGCAATCCGGGACAGGTATTCTCCTACGAGCAGTACTTC
15,TRBV6-5,TRBJ2-5,NA,NA,CASSPDRERVETQYF,TGTGCCAGCAGTCCCGACAGGGAGCGGGTAGAGACCCAGTACTTC
16,TRBV25-1,TRBJ1-2,NA,TRBD1,CASSPGTGREDYGYTF,TGTGCCAGCAGCCCCGGGACAGGACGGGAGGACTATGGCTACACCTTC
18,TRBV11-3,TRBJ2-1,NA,TRBD2,CASSPRTSGRRLYNEQFF,TGTGCCAGCAGCCCGAGGACTAGCGGGAGGAGGCTCTACAATGAGCAGTTCTTC
15,TRBV19,TRBJ2-2,NA,TRBD1,CASSSRTGGTGELFF,TGTGCCAGTAGTTCCCGGACAGGGGGGACCGGGGAGCTGTTTTTT
16,TRBV4-1,TRBJ2-5,NA,TRBD2,CASSQAASGGRETQYF,TGCGCCAGCAGCCAAGCCGCTAGCGGGGGGCGGGAGACCCAGTACTTC
14,TRBV25-1,TRBJ2-7,NA,TRBD2,CASSGGTRHYEQYF,TGTGCCAGCAGTGGCGGGACTAGGCACTACGAGCAGTACTTC
14,TRBV21-1,TRBJ2-7,once,NA,CASSKNIGDHEQYF,TGTGCCAGCAGCAAAAATATCGGGGACCACGAGCAGTACTTC
16,TRBV5-1,TRBJ1-2,once,NA,CASSLSWAGTREGYTF,TGCGCCAGCAGCTTGTCTTGGGCGGGGACGAGAGAGGGCTACACCTTC
16,TRBV11-1,TRBJ2-1,NA,NA,CASSVMWGASYNEQFF,TGTGCCAGCAGCGTAATGTGGGGGGCCTCCTACAATGAGCAGTTCTTC
14,TRBV2,TRBJ2-3,NA,NA,CASSAIELTDTQYF,TGTGCCAGCAGTGCTATAGAACTCACAGATACGCAGTATTTT
14,TRBV27,TRBJ2-1,once,TRBD2,CASRMAGGTYEQFF,TGTGCCAGCAGGATGGCGGGAGGGACGTATGAGCAGTTCTTC
16,TRBV19,TRBJ2-3,NA,TRBD2,CASSTLTSGGTDTQYF,TGTGCCAGTAGTACTCTAACTAGCGGGGGAACAGATACGCAGTATTTT
15,TRBV10-3,TRBJ1-5,NA,TRBD1,CAISETGQGNQPQHF,TGTGCCATCAGCGAGACAGGGCAGGGCAATCAGCCCCAGCATTTT
13,TRBV27,TRBJ2-7,NA,NA,CASSLGRAVEQYF,TGTGCCAGCAGTCTGGGAAGAGCCGTCGAGCAGTACTTC
16,TRBV7-9,TRBJ2-5,NA,TRBD2,CASSFRLAGVRETQYF,TGTGCCAGCAGCTTCCGACTAGCGGGAGTGCGGGAGACCCAGTACTTC
13,TRBV30,TRBJ1-1,NA,TRBD1,CAWTRTGNTEAFF,TGTGCCTGGACCAGGACAGGGAACACTGAAGCTTTCTTT
10,TRBV29-1,TRBJ1-1,NA,TRBD1,CSVASGGAFF,TGCAGCGTTGCATCAGGGGGAGCTTTCTTT
13,TRBV5-8,TRBJ1-4,once,TRBD1,CASWDRGSEKLFF,TGTGCCAGCTGGGACAGGGGATCCGAAAAACTGTTTTTT
14,TRBV7-9,TRBJ2-7,NA,TRBD2,CASSWGLAGAEQYF,TGTGCCAGCAGCTGGGGACTAGCGGGAGCCGAGCAGTACTTC
12,TRBV29-1,TRBJ2-7,NA,NA,CSVSGATYEQYF,TGCAGCGTCTCCGGGGCCACCTACGAGCAGTACTTC
15,TRBV6-6,TRBJ1-2,NA,NA,CASSYVAAANYGYTF,TGTGCCAGCAGTTACGTGGCAGCTGCTAACTATGGCTACACCTTC
13,TRBV27,TRBJ2-1,NA,NA,CASSLLPNNEQFF,TGTGCCAGCAGTTTACTGCCAAACAATGAGCAGTTCTTC
14,TRBV27,TRBJ1-5,NA,NA,CASTKRGGAQPQHF,TGTGCCAGCACCAAGCGGGGGGGAGCTCAGCCCCAGCATTTT
15,TRBV30,TRBJ1-5,NA,TRBD1,CAWSVRQGATQPQHF,TGTGCCTGGAGTGTACGACAGGGGGCGACTCAGCCCCAGCATTTT
14,TRBV7-9,TRBJ1-6,NA,NA,CASSPGTYNSPLHF,TGTGCCAGCAGCCCGGGGACCTATAATTCACCCCTCCACTTT
13,TRBV7-9,TRBJ1-1,few,TRBD1,CASIGTETLEAFF,TGTGCCAGCATCGGGACAGAAACTCTTGAAGCTTTCTTT
16,TRBV19,TRBJ2-7,NA,TRBD2,CASSIRVAGGPNEQYF,TGTGCCAGTAGTATTCGGGTCGCGGGAGGGCCTAATGAGCAGTACTTC
16,TRBV7-8,TRBJ1-1,NA,NA,CASSLDLTQMNTEAFF,TGTGCCAGCAGCTTAGACTTGACGCAGATGAACACTGAAGCTTTCTTT
14,TRBV5-8,TRBJ1-1,NA,NA,CASSLREMNTEAFF,TGTGCCAGCAGCTTGCGGGAAATGAACACTGAAGCTTTCTTT
14,TRBV5-6,TRBJ2-7,once,TRBD1,CASSYGTGTYEQYF,TGTGCCAGCAGCTACGGGACAGGGACCTACGAGCAGTACTTC
14,TRBV19,TRBJ2-7,NA,TRBD2,CASSRLADSLEQYF,TGTGCCAGTAGTAGGCTAGCGGACTCTCTGGAGCAGTACTTC